Listed below are T cell receptor beta chains from one sample, sequenced in a study of chemoradiotherapy in HPV16-positive cancers. Some clones are missing from TCRdb's copy, which holds only in-frame ones; the method was immunoSEQ multiplex PCR. The sample includes under 70,000 clones, more than 75% of them seen just once. This sample comprised blood, obtained from a patient who underwent chemoradiotherapy. The receptors were gathered from a human donor with HPV-associated anogenital cancer. CDR3s include the opening cysteine and the closing phenylalanine or tryptophan. The D gene is left open where the match is weak. Rows may omit the clone size; those that give it use once, few, many or a size class.

D: .
J: TRBJ1-2
size: .
V: TRBV10-3
DNA: TGTGCCATCAGTGATCGAGGGGCCGATGGCTACACCTTC
CDR3: CAISDRGADGYTF

D: TRBD1
J: TRBJ2-7
size: .
V: TRBV7-3
DNA: TGTGCCAGCAGCCAGACCGGGACAGGGGTTCACGAGCAGTACTTC
CDR3: CASSQTGTGVHEQYF

D: .
J: TRBJ1-2
size: .
V: TRBV6-5
DNA: TGTGCCAGCAGTTCGCAGGCGGGCTACACCTTC
CDR3: CASSSQAGYTF

D: .
J: TRBJ1-3
size: .
V: TRBV7-9
DNA: TGTGCCAGCAGCTTAGCGGGCAATCCTGGAAACACCATATATTTT
CDR3: CASSLAGNPGNTIYF

D: TRBD1
J: TRBJ2-5
size: .
V: TRBV4-1
DNA: TGCGCCAGCAGCCAAGGGGACAGGGGGATAGCAGAGACCCAGTACTTC
CDR3: CASSQGDRGIAETQYF

D: .
J: TRBJ1-4
size: .
V: TRBV19
DNA: TGTGCCAGTAGTACCCCGTCCTCTCACTTATATGAAAAACTGTTTTTT
CDR3: CASSTPSSHLYEKLFF

D: .
J: TRBJ1-4
size: .
V: TRBV5-1
DNA: TGCGCCAGCAGCCCTTCGGGGCGGCGGCAGGGTGGTGAAAAACTGTTTTTT
CDR3: CASSPSGRRQGGEKLFF

D: TRBD1
J: TRBJ2-5
size: .
V: TRBV19
DNA: TGTGCCAGTAGTATGCCGACAGGGGGCGGAGAGACCCAGTACTTC
CDR3: CASSMPTGGGETQYF

D: TRBD1
J: TRBJ1-5
size: .
V: TRBV5-1
DNA: TGCGCCAGCAGCAGGGACGGGACAGGCAATCAGCCCCAGCATTTT
CDR3: CASSRDGTGNQPQHF

D: .
J: TRBJ1-3
size: .
V: TRBV11-3
DNA: TGTGCCAGCAGCTTTGGCACAGCCATATATTTT
CDR3: CASSFGTAIYF

D: .
J: TRBJ1-1
size: .
V: TRBV19
DNA: TGTGCCAGTAGTGTCCTGGGGGCGGCCACTGAAGCTTTCTTT
CDR3: CASSVLGAATEAFF

D: .
J: TRBJ1-1
size: .
V: TRBV18
DNA: TGTGCCAGCTCACCACCGACCCACACTGAAGCTTTCTTT
CDR3: CASSPPTHTEAFF

D: TRBD2
J: TRBJ2-5
size: .
V: TRBV9
DNA: TGTGCCAGCAGCGTAGGGGGTAGCGGGCGGCAAGAGACCCAGTACTTC
CDR3: CASSVGGSGRQETQYF

D: .
J: TRBJ1-1
size: .
V: TRBV27
DNA: TGTGCCAGCAGGGGACGGACAGCACGTAGCACTGAAGCTTTCTTT
CDR3: CASRGRTARSTEAFF

D: .
J: TRBJ2-5
size: .
V: TRBV9
DNA: TGTGCCAGCAGCGTAGGGTCTAGCGCGGTTGCAGAGACCCAGTACTTC
CDR3: CASSVGSSAVAETQYF

D: .
J: TRBJ1-2
size: .
V: TRBV5-1
DNA: TGCGCCAGCAGCTTAGGGACTTATGGCTACACCTTC
CDR3: CASSLGTYGYTF

D: TRBD1
J: TRBJ2-7
size: once
V: TRBV30
DNA: TGTGCCTGGAGAGGCGGGCAGGGGGCCGAGCAGTACTTC
CDR3: CAWRGGQGAEQYF

D: .
J: TRBJ2-5
size: .
V: TRBV11-2
DNA: TGTGCCAGCAGCTTGGACCGATCAGGGACCCAGTACTTC
CDR3: CASSLDRSGTQYF

D: TRBD2
J: TRBJ2-2
size: .
V: TRBV18
DNA: TGTGCCAGCTCACCAGGACTAGCGGGAGCCGGGGAGCTGTTTTTT
CDR3: CASSPGLAGAGELFF

D: TRBD1
J: TRBJ1-3
size: .
V: TRBV11-2
DNA: TGTGCCAGCAGCTTGGGACAGGGGCCACCCCGCTCTGGAAACACCATATATTTT
CDR3: CASSLGQGPPRSGNTIYF

D: .
J: TRBJ1-2
size: .
V: TRBV5-8
DNA: TGTGCCAGCAGCTTGCGCCAGACCCCTTTTGGCTACACCTTC
CDR3: CASSLRQTPFGYTF

D: .
J: TRBJ2-1
size: once
V: TRBV9
DNA: TGTGCCAGCAGCGTATCACAGGGGGAGGGTGAGCAGTTCTTC
CDR3: CASSVSQGEGEQFF

D: .
J: TRBJ1-6
size: .
V: TRBV5-1
DNA: TGCGCCAGCAGCTTGTCAGGGGTGGCGGATTCACCCCTCCACTTT
CDR3: CASSLSGVADSPLHF

D: TRBD2
J: TRBJ2-3
size: .
V: TRBV10-1
DNA: TGCGCCAGCAGTGAAAAGCGGGGGGCACAAGATACGCAGTATTTT
CDR3: CASSEKRGAQDTQYF

D: .
J: TRBJ2-5
size: .
V: TRBV5-4
DNA: TGTGCCAGCAGCAGGTGGCAAGAGACCCAGTACTTC
CDR3: CASSRWQETQYF

D: .
J: TRBJ2-1
size: .
V: TRBV7-2
DNA: TGTGCCAGCAGCTTAGACCTACACGAGCAGTTCTTC
CDR3: CASSLDLHEQFF

D: .
J: TRBJ2-5
size: .
V: TRBV6-1
DNA: TGTGCCAGTCTGCTAGCGGAGACCCAGTACTTC
CDR3: CASLLAETQYF

D: .
J: TRBJ2-3
size: .
V: TRBV6-5
DNA: TGTGCCAGCAGACGGGGCACAGATACGCAGTATTTT
CDR3: CASRRGTDTQYF

D: .
J: TRBJ2-5
size: .
V: TRBV9
DNA: TGTGCCAGCAGCGTAGCAGGGACACTACCCGGGGAGACCCAGTACTTC
CDR3: CASSVAGTLPGETQYF

D: TRBD2
J: TRBJ2-1
size: .
V: TRBV7-2
DNA: TGTGCCAGCAGCTGGACTAGCGGGGGGATTGGTGAGCAGTTCTTC
CDR3: CASSWTSGGIGEQFF

D: TRBD1
J: TRBJ1-3
size: .
V: TRBV7-9
DNA: TGTGCCAGCAGCTTAGCGACAGGGACTGGAAACACCATATATTTT
CDR3: CASSLATGTGNTIYF

D: TRBD2
J: TRBJ2-5
size: .
V: TRBV5-6
DNA: TGTGCCAGCAGCTCGACGGGGGGGTACCAAGAGACCCAGTACTTC
CDR3: CASSSTGGYQETQYF

D: TRBD2
J: TRBJ2-1
size: .
V: TRBV15
DNA: TGTGCCACCAGCAGAGCGGCGGGGGTAAGCTCCTACAATGAGCAGTTCTTC
CDR3: CATSRAAGVSSYNEQFF

D: TRBD1
J: TRBJ1-1
size: .
V: TRBV7-6
DNA: TGTGCCAGCAGCCCGGACAGGGGGGGGTCCAACACTGAAGCTTTCTTT
CDR3: CASSPDRGGSNTEAFF

D: TRBD1
J: TRBJ2-7
size: .
V: TRBV6-5
DNA: TGTGCCAGCAGTTACTCGGACGGGACAGGTCCTGCTAAGTACTTC
CDR3: CASSYSDGTGPAKYF

D: TRBD1
J: TRBJ2-5
size: .
V: TRBV2
DNA: TGTGCCAGCAGTGTAGACAGGGCTCGGGAGACCCAGTACTTC
CDR3: CASSVDRARETQYF

D: TRBD2
J: TRBJ2-1
size: once
V: TRBV7-9
DNA: TGTGCCAGCAGCTTGACTAGCGGGTTTACTGAGCAGTTCTTC
CDR3: CASSLTSGFTEQFF

D: .
J: TRBJ1-1
size: .
V: TRBV4-1
DNA: TGCGCCAGCAGCCAAACCTCCGGAGGGACTGAAGCTTTCTTT
CDR3: CASSQTSGGTEAFF

D: .
J: TRBJ1-1
size: .
V: TRBV6-1
DNA: TGTGCCAGCTTAGTGGTCAACACTGAAGCTTTCTTT
CDR3: CASLVVNTEAFF

D: .
J: TRBJ1-1
size: .
V: TRBV6-1
DNA: TGTGCCAGCAGTGACTTCCCGGGAATCCTGAACACTGAAGCTTTCTTT
CDR3: CASSDFPGILNTEAFF

D: .
J: TRBJ1-5
size: .
V: TRBV6-5
DNA: TGTGCCAGCAGGAACGGGAACAATCAGCCCCAGCATTTT
CDR3: CASRNGNNQPQHF

D: .
J: TRBJ1-2
size: .
V: TRBV9
DNA: TGTGCCAGCAGCGTAGGCACCCGGTTGGATGGCTACACCTTC
CDR3: CASSVGTRLDGYTF

D: .
J: TRBJ1-2
size: .
V: TRBV2
DNA: TGTGCCAGCAGTGAAGCACAGGACCCTAACTATGGCTACACCTTC
CDR3: CASSEAQDPNYGYTF

D: .
J: TRBJ1-1
size: .
V: TRBV9
DNA: TGTGCCAGCAGCGTAGGTCCGGACCGCACTGAAGCTTTCTTT
CDR3: CASSVGPDRTEAFF

D: TRBD1
J: TRBJ2-1
size: .
V: TRBV5-4
DNA: TGTGCCAGCAGTTCCGTGGGCAGGGGGTTTGAGCAGTTCTTC
CDR3: CASSSVGRGFEQFF

D: .
J: TRBJ2-3
size: .
V: TRBV9
DNA: TGTGCCAGCAGCGTAGCGGGGGCAACAGATACGCAGTATTTT
CDR3: CASSVAGATDTQYF

D: TRBD1
J: TRBJ1-1
size: .
V: TRBV7-9
DNA: TGTGCCAGCAGCCCCCTCCCTTCGTTCGACAGGGGAAACACTGAAGCTTTCTTT
CDR3: CASSPLPSFDRGNTEAFF

D: .
J: TRBJ1-3
size: once
V: TRBV10-1
DNA: TGCGCCAGCAGTGAGTCGCAGGGGCCTGGAAACACCATATATTTT
CDR3: CASSESQGPGNTIYF

D: TRBD2
J: TRBJ2-3
size: few
V: TRBV19
DNA: TGTGCCAGTAGCTCCCCACGGGGGGTGGGTAGCACAGATACGCAGTATTTT
CDR3: CASSSPRGVGSTDTQYF

D: .
J: TRBJ1-4
size: .
V: TRBV7-9
DNA: TGTGCCAGCAGCTTAATAGGCAGGAACAATGAAAAACTGTTTTTT
CDR3: CASSLIGRNNEKLFF

D: .
J: TRBJ2-7
size: .
V: TRBV5-5
DNA: TGTGCCAGCAGCTCGGTGGGACGGTCCTACGAGCAGTACTTC
CDR3: CASSSVGRSYEQYF

D: .
J: TRBJ1-1
size: .
V: TRBV29-1
DNA: TGCAGCGTTGGTCTGAACACTGAAGCTTTCTTT
CDR3: CSVGLNTEAFF

D: .
J: TRBJ1-4
size: .
V: TRBV11-2
DNA: TGTGCCAGCAGACTTGGTGGTGGGACTAATGAAAAACTGTTTTTT
CDR3: CASRLGGGTNEKLFF

D: .
J: TRBJ1-1
size: .
V: TRBV2
DNA: TGTGCCAGCAGTCGTCAGCGTCAGAACACTGAAGCTTTCTTT
CDR3: CASSRQRQNTEAFF